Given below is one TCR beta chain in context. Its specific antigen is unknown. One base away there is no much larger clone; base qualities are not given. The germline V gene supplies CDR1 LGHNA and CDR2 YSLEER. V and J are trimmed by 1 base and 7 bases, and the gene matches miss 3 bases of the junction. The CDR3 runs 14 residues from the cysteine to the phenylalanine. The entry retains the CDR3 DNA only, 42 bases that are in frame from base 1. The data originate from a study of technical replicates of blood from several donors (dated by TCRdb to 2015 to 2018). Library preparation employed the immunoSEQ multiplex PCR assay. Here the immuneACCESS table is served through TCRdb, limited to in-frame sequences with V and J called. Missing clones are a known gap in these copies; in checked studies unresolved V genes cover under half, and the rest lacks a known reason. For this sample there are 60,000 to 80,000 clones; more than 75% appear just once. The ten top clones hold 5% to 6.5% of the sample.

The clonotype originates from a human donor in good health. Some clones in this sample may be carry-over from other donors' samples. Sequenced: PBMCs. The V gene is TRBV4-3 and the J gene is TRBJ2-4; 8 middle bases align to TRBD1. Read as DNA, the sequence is TGCGCCAGCAGCCAAGTGGGACAGGCGAACATTCAGTACTTC. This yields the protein CASSQVGQANIQYF.